These 17 T cell receptor beta chains came from one sample sequenced in a study of a mutant IDH1 vaccine in newly diagnosed glioma. Specified time point: week 5, during vaccination. One vaccine dose held 300 ug of mutant IDH1 20-mer peptide and came with topical imiquimod. These receptors have no known antigen. The table came from immunoSEQ multiplex PCR; TCRdb's copy has only in-frame clones and leaves some out. Counted here are tens of thousands of clones, more than 85% occurring once; the ten biggest clones make up 0.55% to 0.65%. This material consisted of PBMCs, taken from a glioma patient whose treatment included an IDH1 peptide vaccine. The source of these receptors is a woman aged 45-65 years with glioma.

This chain connects TRBV4-1 to TRBJ2-7; possible D gene TRBD1, 6 bases. The CDR3 loop spans 14 amino acids. Germline loops: CDR1 MGHRA, CDR2 YSYEKL. Trimming removed 1 base from V and 4 bases from J, with 11 bases in between. The DNA for the CDR3 is TGCGCCAGCAGCCAAGGGACAGTCAAATACGAGCAGTACTTC. Translating it yields CASSQGTVKYEQYF.

The genes are TRBV25-1 and TRBJ1-1, with a weak D call TRBD1 (6 bases). Trimming took 5 bases from V and 8 from J, leaving 18 bases between them. The CDR3 extends over 14 amino acids. The germline CDR1 and CDR2 sequences are MGHDK and SYGVNS. CDR3 residues: CASSRTDFVLEAFF. DNA for the CDR3: TGTGCCAGCAGTCGGACAGATTTCGTTTTGGAAGCTTTCTTT.

The chain has TRBV2 and TRBJ1-2; 7 bases fit TRBD1. Germline CDR1 and CDR2: SNHLY and FYNNEI. Trimming took 2 bases from V and 4 from J; bases not matched to a gene: 4. This CDR3 spans 14 amino acids. The CDR3 loop is CASSERQGPYGYTF. CDR3 DNA: TGTGCCAGCAGTGAAAGACAGGGCCCCTATGGCTACACCTTC.

The V and J genes are TRBV5-1 and TRBJ2-7, with a weak D call TRBD2 (6 bases). V lost 4 bases, J lost 10 bases, and 21 bases lay in between. This CDR3 contains 14 residues. In germline, CDR1 is SGHRS, CDR2 YFSETQ. The CDR3, as DNA: TGCGCCAGCAGCCCGGGTGGTGGTAGCGGAGTTCAGTACTTC. Encoded protein: CASSPGGGSGVQYF.

DNA of the CDR3: TGTGCCAGCAGTCCCGGGACTTCTGCTTCCTACGAGCAGTACTTC. It yields the protein CASSPGTSASYEQYF. The chain recombines TRBV6-5 with TRBJ2-7, with D possibly TRBD2 on 6 matching bases. The V and J ends lost 5 bases and 1 base respectively, with 15 bases between them. This CDR3 region has 15 residues. Germline values: CDR1 MNHEY, CDR2 SVGAGI.

V and J are TRBV7-9 and TRBJ2-1, with TRBD2 identical over 8 bases. The CDR3 length is 15 residues. The germline V gene has CDR1 SEHNR and CDR2 FQNEAQ (reference sequence). J was trimmed by 2 bases and V by 4 bases; bases with no gene match: 4. In DNA form, the CDR3 reads TGTGCCAGCAGCTCCCCGGGACTAGCCTACAATGAGCAGTTCTTC. It translates to CASSSPGLAYNEQFF.

The V call is TRBV19, the J call TRBJ2-7; TRBD2 agrees at 8 bases. Germline CDR1 LNHDA, CDR2 SQIVND (reference sequence). The CDR3 is 14 residues long. J was trimmed by 5 bases and V by 6 bases; bases with no gene match: 9. The CDR3, as DNA: TGTGCCAGTAGGGTAAGCGGGAGTCAACACGAGCAGTACTTC. This codes for CASRVSGSQHEQYF.

V is TRBV7-8 and J is TRBJ2-5; D perhaps matches TRBD2 (6 bases). The CDR3 covers 14 residues. CDR1 and CDR2 (germline): SGHVS, FQNEAQ. V was trimmed by 10 bases and J by 5 bases, leaving 20 bases between them. CDR3 sequence: CATTPPGVKETQYF. The CDR3, as DNA: TGTGCCACCACCCCTCCGGGGGTAAAGGAGACCCAGTACTTC.

This clone was seen once. The chain joins TRBV15 to TRBJ2-1, with D hard to call. The CDR3 contains 15 residues. V gave up 5 bases and J gave up 4 bases, with 15 bases separating them. Germline values: CDR1 LNHNV, CDR2 YYDKDF (reference sequence). The DNA for the CDR3 is TGTGCCACCAGCCGGAGATTAGAAGGATACAATGAGCAGTTCTTC. It codes for CATSRRLEGYNEQFF.

The V and J genes are TRBV2 and TRBJ2-7; a weak D match, TRBD1 (5 bases). Germline values: CDR1 SNHLY, CDR2 FYNNEI. Between the trimmed V and J ends, which lost 7 bases and 6 bases, there was a span of 22 bases. The CDR3 has 15 amino acids. In DNA, the CDR3 is TGTGCCAGCACCAGGGCCCCGTTGAGCCCCGTCGAGCAGTACTTC. Its protein is CASTRAPLSPVEQYF.

The chain recombines TRBV7-2 with TRBJ2-3; tentative D call: TRBD2 (6 bases). CDR1 is SGHTA, CDR2 FQGNSA, per germline. The V end lost 1 base, the J end lost 8 bases, and 13 bases lay between the germline ends. This CDR3 comprises 14 residues. The DNA for the CDR3 is TGTGCCAGCAGCTTAGAACTAGCCCGGAGTACGCAGTATTTT. This sequence encodes CASSLELARSTQYF.

This chain links TRBV19 with TRBJ2-3; tentative D call: TRBD2 (5 bases). V gave up 11 bases and J gave up 5 bases, with 17 bases separating them. The germline V gene encodes CDR1 LNHDA and CDR2 SQIVND (reference sequence). The CDR3 spans 13 residues. The CDR3 DNA reads as TGTGCCGGGAGTTCACGGGATGGAGATACGCAGTATTTT. This codes for CAGSSRDGDTQYF.

The rearrangement joins TRBV7-9 to TRBJ2-7; 8 nucleotides match TRBD2. V shed 5 bases and J 4 bases; nucleotides not matched to a gene: 13. Germline CDR1 SEHNR, CDR2 FQNEAQ (reference sequence). This CDR3 region has 16 residues. The CDR3 loop is CASSRRDLAGNYEQYF. Written as DNA, the CDR3 is TGTGCCAGCAGCCGCCGGGACTTAGCGGGAAATTACGAGCAGTACTTC.

The rearrangement links TRBV11-3 to TRBJ2-7; no reliable D call. The CDR3 totals 12 residues. Per germline, CDR1 SGHNT and CDR2 YENEEA. Trimming shortened V by 0 bases and J by 11 bases, and 11 bases separated the two germline ends. CDR3 sequence: CASSLDAGSEYF. CDR3 nucleotide sequence: TGTGCCAGCAGCTTAGATGCTGGATCGGAGTACTTC.

The chain links TRBV19 to TRBJ1-4; D uncertain. The CDR3 covers 14 residues. V was shortened by 5 bases and J by 3 bases, with 10 bases between the two germline ends. In germline, CDR1 is LNHDA, CDR2 SQIVND (reference sequence). The CDR3: CASSLAGANEKLFF. The CDR3 DNA follows: TGTGCCAGTAGTTTGGCTGGAGCTAATGAAAAACTGTTTTTT.

The V gene is TRBV13, the J gene TRBJ2-7, with D possibly being TRBD1 or TRBD2 (6 bases each). The CDR3 length is 14 residues. Trimming pared 5 bases from V and 7 bases from J, leaving 18 bases between. Germline loops: CDR1 PRHDT, CDR2 FYEKMQ (reference sequence). CDR3 DNA sequence: TGTGCCAGCAGCCCACAGGGCGTGGGGGGTGAGCAGTACTTC. Encoded protein: CASSPQGVGGEQYF.

This clone was recorded once. The chain couples TRBV29-1 to TRBJ2-2; unclear D gene. V was clipped by 0 bases and J by 6 bases, with 8 bases between them. Germline V gene sequence: CDR1 SQVTM, CDR2 ANQGSEA. CDR3 length: 13 residues. The chain's CDR3 is CSVEEPEPGELFF. In nucleotides, the CDR3 is TGCAGCGTTGAAGAACCAGAGCCCGGGGAGCTGTTTTTT.